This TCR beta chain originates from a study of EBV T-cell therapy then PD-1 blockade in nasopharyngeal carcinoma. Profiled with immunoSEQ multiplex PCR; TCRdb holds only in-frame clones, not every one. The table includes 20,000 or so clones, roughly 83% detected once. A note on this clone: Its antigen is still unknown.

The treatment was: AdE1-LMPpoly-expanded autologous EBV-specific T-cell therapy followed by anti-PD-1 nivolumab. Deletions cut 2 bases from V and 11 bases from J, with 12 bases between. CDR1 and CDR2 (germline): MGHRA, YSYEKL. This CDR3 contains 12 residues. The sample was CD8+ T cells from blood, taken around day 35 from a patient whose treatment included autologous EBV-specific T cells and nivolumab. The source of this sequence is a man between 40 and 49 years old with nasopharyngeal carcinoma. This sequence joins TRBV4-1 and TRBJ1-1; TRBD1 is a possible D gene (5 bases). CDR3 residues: CASSQRTGDAFF. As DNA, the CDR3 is TGCGCCAGCAGCCAACGGACGGGGGACGCTTTCTTT.